The T cell receptor (beta chain) under discussion was sequenced for a study of T cell changes during pregnancy in multiple sclerosis. Produced via immunoSEQ multiplex PCR; TCRdb's table is partial and in-frame only. The sample shows tens of thousands of clones, 92% of them seen only once. The germline V gene encodes CDR1 SGHNT and CDR2 YYREEE (reference sequence). V lost 2 bases and J lost 1, with 4 bases in between. The CDR3 sequence is 14 residues long. The sequences come from CD4+ T cells from peripheral blood mononuclear cells, collected in the second trimester of pregnancy. J is TRBJ2-6 and V is TRBV5-4; D is ambiguous. The sequence derives from a female donor with multiple sclerosis, enrolled in a pregnancy study. The CDR3 loop reads CASSFGSGANVLTF. CDR3 sequence (DNA): TGTGCCAGCAGCTTCGGGTCTGGGGCCAACGTCCTGACTTTC.